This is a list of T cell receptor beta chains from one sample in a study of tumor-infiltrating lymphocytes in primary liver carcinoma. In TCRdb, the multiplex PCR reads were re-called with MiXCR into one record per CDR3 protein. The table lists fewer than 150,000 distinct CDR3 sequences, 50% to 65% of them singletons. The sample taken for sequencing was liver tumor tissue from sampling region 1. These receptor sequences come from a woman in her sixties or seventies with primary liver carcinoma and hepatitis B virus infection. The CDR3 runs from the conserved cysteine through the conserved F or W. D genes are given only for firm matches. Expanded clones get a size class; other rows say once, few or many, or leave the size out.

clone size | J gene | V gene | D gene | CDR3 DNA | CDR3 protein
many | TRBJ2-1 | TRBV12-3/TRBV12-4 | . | TGTGCCAGCAGTTGGAGCGGGCGGGAGCAGTTCTTC | CASSWSGREQFF
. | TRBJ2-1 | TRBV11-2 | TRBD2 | TGTGCCAGCAGACCGCGCCACATTTCGGGACTAGCCGCCTACAATGAGCAGTTCTTC | CASRPRHISGLAAYNEQFF
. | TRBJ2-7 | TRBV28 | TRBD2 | TGTGCCAGCAGACCCACCGGGACTAGCGGGAGGTCTTACGAGCAGTACTTC | CASRPTGTSGRSYEQYF
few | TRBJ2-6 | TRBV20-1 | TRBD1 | TGCAGTGCTAGAAGGCAGGGGGCCTCCGGGGCCAACGTCCTGACTTTC | CSARRQGASGANVLTF
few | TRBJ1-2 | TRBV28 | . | TGTGCCAGCAGTTTCGGCGGCACCTATGGCTATACCTTC | CASSFGGTYGYTF
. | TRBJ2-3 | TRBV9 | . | TGTGCCAGCAGCGTAGAAGGCAGGGTAGGGGTGGGCCGAGATACGCAGTATTTT | CASSVEGRVGVGRDTQYF
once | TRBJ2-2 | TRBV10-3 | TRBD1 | TGTGCCGTCAGGACAGGGGGCGTGAACACCGGGGAGCTGTTTTTT | CAVRTGGVNTGELFF
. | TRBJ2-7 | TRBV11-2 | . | TGTGCCAACAGCCCCCCCACTAGTGGGTCCTATGAGCAGTACTTC | CANSPPTSGSYEQYF
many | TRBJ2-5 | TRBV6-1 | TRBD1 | TGTGCCAGCAGTGTACAGGGGGGAGGCCAAGAGACCCAGTACTTC | CASSVQGGGQETQYF
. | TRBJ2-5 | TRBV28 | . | TGTGCCTGCACCGAATCCGGGATCCAAGAAGAGACCCAGTACTTC | CACTESGIQEETQYF
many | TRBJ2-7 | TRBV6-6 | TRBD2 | TGTGCCAGCAGGACTAGCGGGAGTTTCGAGCAGTACTTC | CASRTSGSFEQYF
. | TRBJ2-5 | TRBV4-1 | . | TGCGCCTGCAGCCAAGGGGGACCAGCGGGACTACAAGAGACCCAGTACTTC | CACSQGGPAGLQETQYF
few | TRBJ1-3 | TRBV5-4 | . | TGTGCCAGCAGCTTATTACGGCCAGGCTCTGGAAACACCATATATTTT | CASSLLRPGSGNTIYF
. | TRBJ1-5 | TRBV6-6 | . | TGTGCCAGCACCCCCGGACAGCCGAAGAATCAGCCCCAGCATTTT | CASTPGQPKNQPQHF
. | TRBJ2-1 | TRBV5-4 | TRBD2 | TGTGCCAGCAGTTCCGCTAGCGGGAGCTACAATGAGCAGTTCTTC | CASSSASGSYNEQFF
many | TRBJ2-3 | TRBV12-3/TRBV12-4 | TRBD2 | TGTGCCAGCAGTTTTGGGCTAGCGGGAGTGAGCGGCACAGATACGCAGTATTTT | CASSFGLAGVSGTDTQYF
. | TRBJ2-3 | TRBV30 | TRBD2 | TGTGCCTGGAGTGGAGGGACTAGCTGGGCCACAGATACGCAGTATTTT | CAWSGGTSWATDTQYF
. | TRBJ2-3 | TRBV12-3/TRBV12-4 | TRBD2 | TGTGCCACCAGGAGACTAGCGGACACAGATACGCAGTATTTT | CATRRLADTDTQYF
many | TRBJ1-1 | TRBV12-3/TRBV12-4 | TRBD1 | TGTGCCAGCAGTTTAAGGGGGACAGGTTTCGAAGCTTTCTTT | CASSLRGTGFEAFF
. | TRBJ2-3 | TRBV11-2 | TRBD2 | TGTGCCAGCAGTCTAGAGAGAGCGGGAGGGATCACAGATACGCAGTATTTT | CASSLERAGGITDTQYF
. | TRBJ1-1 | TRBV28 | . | TGTGCCAGCAGATGGACAGAGCTCACGAACACTGAAGCTTTCTTT | CASRWTELTNTEAFF
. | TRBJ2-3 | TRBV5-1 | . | TGCGCCAGCAGCTGGGGAAAGGGGAGGACAGATACACAGTATTTT | CASSWGKGRTDTQYF
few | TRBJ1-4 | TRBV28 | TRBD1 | TGTGCCAGCAGAAAAGGGGGCGACGCAGAAAAACTGTTTTTT | CASRKGGDAEKLFF
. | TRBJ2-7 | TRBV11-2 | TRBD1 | TGTGCCGGCAACTGGAACGCGGGACAGGGGGGCCGTTACGAGCAGTACTTC | CAGNWNAGQGGRYEQYF
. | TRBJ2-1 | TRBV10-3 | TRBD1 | TGTGCCATCAGGACAGGGGGAGTCACGGACTACAACGAGCAGTTCTTC | CAIRTGGVTDYNEQFF
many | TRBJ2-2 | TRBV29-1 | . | TGCAGCGTTGGATTGGGGGTCCCGCCGAACACCGGGGAGCTGTTTTTT | CSVGLGVPPNTGELFF
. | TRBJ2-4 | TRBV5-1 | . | TGCGCAAGCAGCTTCCCAGGCGGCAAAAACATTCAGTACTTC | CASSFPGGKNIQYF
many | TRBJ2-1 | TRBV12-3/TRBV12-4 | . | TGTGCCAGCAGACGGTCGGGATTTGATGAGCAGTTCTTC | CASRRSGFDEQFF
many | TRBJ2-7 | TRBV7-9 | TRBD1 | TGTGCCAGCAGCCCACAGGGGGCTTTCTACGAGCAGTACTTC | CASSPQGAFYEQYF
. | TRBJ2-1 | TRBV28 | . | TGTGCCAGCAGTTCAGGGTCTAATGAGCAGTTCTTC | CASSSGSNEQFF
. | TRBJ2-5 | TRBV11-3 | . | TGTACCAGCAGCTTAAATCAGAGAGAGTCCCAGTACTTC | CTSSLNQRESQYF
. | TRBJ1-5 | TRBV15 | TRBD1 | TGTCCCACCAGCAGAGGGACAGGAAATCAGCCCCATCATTTT | CPTSRGTGNQPHHF
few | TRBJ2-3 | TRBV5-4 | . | TGTGCCAGCAGCTTGGGTGGGGGGCGCACAGATACGCAGTATTTT | CASSLGGGRTDTQYF
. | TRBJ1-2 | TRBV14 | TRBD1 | TGTGTCAGCAGCCAAGCGGGACAGGGGGCGGATGGCTATACCTTC | CVSSQAGQGADGYTF
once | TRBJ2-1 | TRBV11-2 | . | TGTGCCAGCAGACAGGTCCGGAGGGGAGCTGAGCAGTCCTTC | CASRQVRRGAEQSF
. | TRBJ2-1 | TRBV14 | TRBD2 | TGTGCCAGCAGCCCACGTGGCGGGAGCGGCCACAATGAGCAGTTCTTC | CASSPRGGSGHNEQFF
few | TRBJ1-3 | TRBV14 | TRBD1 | TGTGCCAGCAGCCAAGATCAGGGGGCCTCTGGAAACACCATATATTTT | CASSQDQGASGNTIYF
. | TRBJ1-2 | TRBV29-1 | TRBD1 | TGCAGCGTCGCGACAGGGGGCGCATCTTCTGGCTACCCCTTC | CSVATGGASSGYPF
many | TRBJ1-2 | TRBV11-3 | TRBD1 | TGTGCCAGCAGCCAACAGGGGAGTAAGGGTGGCTACACCTTC | CASSQQGSKGGYTF
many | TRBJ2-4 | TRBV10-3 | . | TGTGCCATCAGTGATACGACTAGTGAGGCGCGCGGCATTCAGTACTTC | CAISDTTSEARGIQYF
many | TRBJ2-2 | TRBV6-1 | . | TGTGCCAGCAGAAAACAGGGCTCCGCCCTTGGGGAGCTGTTTTTT | CASRKQGSALGELFF
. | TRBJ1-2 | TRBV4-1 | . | TGCGCCAGCAGTCAAGTGTTGGATGCAGCTAACTATGGCTACACCTTC | CASSQVLDAANYGYTF
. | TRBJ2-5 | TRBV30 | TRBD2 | TGTGCCTGGAGCCTGGGACTAGCAGCAGAGACCCAGTACTTC | CAWSLGLAAETQYF
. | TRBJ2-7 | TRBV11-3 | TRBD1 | TGTGCCAGCAACCACGACAGGGGGCGTCAGGAGCAGTACTTC | CASNHDRGRQEQYF
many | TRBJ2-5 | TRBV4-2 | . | TGTGCCAGCAGCCAAGAAAACCACGGGACCCTCGGTGTAGAGACCCAGTACTTC | CASSQENHGTLGVETQYF
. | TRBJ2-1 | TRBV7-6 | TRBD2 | TGTGCCAGCAACCGCGCGGGGACTAGCGGTGACAATGAGCAGCTCTTC | CASNRAGTSGDNEQLF
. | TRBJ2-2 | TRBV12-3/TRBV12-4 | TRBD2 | TGTGACAGCAGTTTCAGCGGGACGAGGAGAGGGGAGCTGCTTTTT | CDSSFSGTRRGELLF
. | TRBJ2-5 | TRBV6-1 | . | TGTGCCTGCAGTGCAAGGGGGGACTTCTTGGAGACCCAGCACTTC | CACSARGDFLETQHF
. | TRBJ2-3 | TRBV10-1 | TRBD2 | TGCGCCACCGCGGGAGAAAGTGACATAGATACGCAGTATTTT | CATAGESDIDTQYF
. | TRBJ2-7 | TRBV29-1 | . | TGCAGCGTTGAAACCTTTAGCGTATACTCCTACGAGCAGCACTTC | CSVETFSVYSYEQHF
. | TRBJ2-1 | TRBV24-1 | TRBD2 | TGTGCCACCAGTGATAGGGGACTAGCGTTTGAGCAGTTCTTC | CATSDRGLAFEQFF
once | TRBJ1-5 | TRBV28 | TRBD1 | TGTGCCAGCAGCCCCGGGACAGGGAGGGAGCCCCAGCATTTT | CASSPGTGREPQHF